Reported below is one T cell receptor beta chain. The antigen is undetermined. The data derive from a study of blood T cells in healthy people across ages. Germline trimming cut 2 bases from V and 3 bases from J; bases unmatched to any gene: 2. CDR1 and CDR2 from the germline V gene are SGDLS and YYNGEE. The CDR3 runs to 16 residues. Findings of the study overall: Researchers judged that diversity estimates from one million T cells fell short of true values.

With a J-beta primer mix and a sample-barcoded 5' primer, a second PCR ran about 6 to 11 cycles. In TCRdb, the 5' RACE reads were re-called with MiXCR into one record per CDR3 protein. The table lists hundreds of thousands of distinct CDR3 sequences, about 42% of them singletons, with over 15% in the top ten. This chain joins TRBV9 and TRBJ2-1; the match to TRBD2 covers 13 bases. The sequence derives from a man of 80 years or more in good health. Input material: blood. The CDR3 region is CASSVGLAGDYNEQFF. The CDR3 region has the DNA TGTGCCAGCAGCGTCGGACTAGCGGGGGACTACAATGAGCAGTTCTTC.